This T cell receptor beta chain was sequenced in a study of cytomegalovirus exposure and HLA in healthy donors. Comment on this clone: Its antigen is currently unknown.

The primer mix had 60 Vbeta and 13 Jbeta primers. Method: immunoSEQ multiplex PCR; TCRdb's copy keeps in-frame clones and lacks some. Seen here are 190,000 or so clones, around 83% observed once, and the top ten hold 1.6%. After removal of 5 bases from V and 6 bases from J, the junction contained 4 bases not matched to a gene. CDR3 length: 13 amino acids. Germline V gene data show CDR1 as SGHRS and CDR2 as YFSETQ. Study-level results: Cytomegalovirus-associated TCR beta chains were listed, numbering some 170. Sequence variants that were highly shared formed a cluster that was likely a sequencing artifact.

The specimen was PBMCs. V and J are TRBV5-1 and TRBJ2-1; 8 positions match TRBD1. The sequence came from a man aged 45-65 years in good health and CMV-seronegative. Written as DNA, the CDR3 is TGCGCCAGCAGATTTACAGGGGGCAATGAGCAGTTCTTC. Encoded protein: CASRFTGGNEQFF.